This T cell receptor beta chain was captured by sequencing in a study of shared clonotypes between healthy human individuals. With V trimmed by 4 bases and J by 3 bases, 0 bases remained unmatched. Germline CDR1 and CDR2: LGHNA and YNFKEQ. The CDR3 has 13 amino acids. Under the authors' procedure: Because ImmunoSEQ provided only junction sequences with no quality scores, the filtering differed. The assay was immunoSEQ multiplex PCR, and TCRdb's table has in-frame clones only and misses some. The DNA was the basis for D and trimming; V, J and clone size are from that table. The data show about 680,000 clones, around 72% seen once. Study-wide points: Naive CD4 clonotypes were shared across a few donors at about 5.3%.

Notes on this clone: The antigen is unknown. A much larger clone is a single base away; this may be a read error.

The receptor's source is a woman younger than 45 in good health. The sequencing sample was made of memory CD4+ T cells sorted from blood. Stated subset: CD45RA-negative fraction. The V call is TRBV4-2, the J call TRBJ2-5; 9 bases are shared with TRBD1. CDR3: CASSRDREETQYF. The CDR3 bases are TGTGCCAGCAGCCGGGACAGGGAAGAGACCCAGTACTTC.